This T cell receptor beta chain was documented in a study of blood T cell repertoires in COVID-19. In the original analysis: By means of reference gene primer amplification, nucleated cell counts were estimated. Using immunoSEQ multiplex PCR, the repertoire was profiled, and TCRdb retains in-frame clones only, with some absent. The V and J calls and clone size come from that table; D and trimming were worked out from the DNA. The sample has roughly 90,000 clones, about four fifths seen once. This clone was recorded once. V trimming: 4 bases; J trimming: 1 base; junction bases outside the gene matches: 4. This CDR3 is 14 amino acids long. Germline V gene lookup returns CDR1 SGHNT and CDR2 YYREEE (reference sequence).

The sequencing sample was made of peripheral blood. The rearrangement uses TRBV5-4 and TRBJ2-5, with 7 bases matching TRBD1. This TCR derives from a woman in her 70s with acute or convalescent COVID-19. CDR3 coding DNA: TGTGCCAGCAGCGCCGGGACAGCCCAAGAGACCCAGTACTTC. It translates to CASSAGTAQETQYF.